This is a list of T cell receptor beta chains from one sample in a study of beta chain features in type 1 diabetes. Profiled with immunoSEQ multiplex PCR; TCRdb holds only in-frame clones, not every one. This table has 300,000 to 350,000 clones, approximately 8.2% appearing once. Sequencing was done on a sample of central memory CD4+ T cells from blood. The origin of the receptors is a woman under 30 in good health. The CDR3 runs from the conserved cysteine through the conserved F or W. A D gene is named only where the DNA matches it firmly. Some rows have no size entry. The others give once, few or many, or a class for an expanded clone.

TRBV7-6,TRBJ1-5,-,-,CASSLASRFDQPQHF,TGTGCCAGCAGCTTAGCTTCTCGGTTCGATCAGCCCCAGCATTTT
TRBV7-2,TRBJ2-5,-,few,CASSLSMQETQYF,TGTGCCAGCAGCTTATCAATGCAAGAGACCCAGTACTTC
TRBV5-4,TRBJ2-2,-,-,CASSPPSGTGELFF,TGTGCCAGCAGCCCCCCTTCCGGGACCGGGGAGCTGTTTTTT
TRBV28,TRBJ2-5,-,many,CASSERETQYF,TGTGCCAGCAGTGAGCGGGAGACCCAGTACTTC
TRBV10-3,TRBJ2-7,TRBD1,many,CAISDNESDRGYEQYF,TGTGCCATCAGTGACAACGAGTCGGACAGGGGTTACGAGCAGTACTTC
TRBV28,TRBJ2-7,TRBD2,many,CASSFSRTSGREQYF,TGTGCCAGCAGTTTCTCTAGGACTAGCGGGAGGGAGCAGTACTTC
TRBV7-7,TRBJ2-3,TRBD2,-,CASSLCPPPTSGRTQRTDTQYF,TGTGCTAGCAGCCTCTGCCCCCCTCCGACTAGCGGGAGGACCCAGCGCACAGATACGCAGTATTTT
TRBV19,TRBJ1-4,-,-,CASRGLGANEKLFF,TGTGCCAGTAGGGGGCTAGGGGCTAATGAAAAACTGTTTTTT
TRBV28,TRBJ2-4,-,-,CASSPFHGENIQYF,TGTGCCAGCAGCCCATTCCACGGCGAAAACATTCAGTACTTC
TRBV7-2,TRBJ2-3,-,few,CASSLLTYPTDTQYF,TGTGCCAGCAGCTTACTTACCTATCCCACAGATACGCAGTATTTT
TRBV10-2,TRBJ1-5,-,-,CASMSQGNQPQHF,TGCGCCAGCATGAGCCAGGGCAATCAGCCCCAGCATTTT
TRBV29-1,TRBJ2-7,-,-,CSVGGAYEQYF,TGCAGCGTTGGAGGGGCCTACGAGCAGTACTTC
TRBV6-5,TRBJ2-4,TRBD2,few,CASSRDTGGENIQYF,TGTGCCAGCAGTCGGGACACCGGGGGGGAAAACATTCAGTACTTC
TRBV15,TRBJ2-1,-,-,CATSRGKDYKQFF,TGTGCCACCAGCAGAGGGAAGGACTACAAGCAGTTCTTC
TRBV10-3,TRBJ1-2,-,few,CASRQDGYTF,TGTGCCAGCCGTCAGGATGGCTACACCTTC
TRBV20-1,TRBJ2-1,-,few,CSARRDNEQFF,TGCAGTGCTAGGAGGGACAATGAGCAGTTCTTC
TRBV21-1,TRBJ1-4,-,many,CASSNPTTPVGKLFF,TGTGCCAGCAGCAACCCGACAACACCAGTAGGAAAACTGTTTTTT
TRBV7-8,TRBJ2-3,-,-,CASSLVRGTQYF,TGTGCCAGCAGCTTAGTGAGGGGAACGCAGTATTTT
TRBV2,TRBJ1-1,-,few,CASSYQQLAFF,TGTGCCAGCAGTTACCAGCAGCTGGCTTTCTTT
TRBV18,TRBJ2-7,TRBD2,many,CASSLWTSGGYEQYF,TGTGCCAGCTCACTTTGGACTAGCGGAGGATACGAGCAGTACTTC
TRBV14,TRBJ2-7,TRBD2,many,CASRAQMGLAGAHEQYF,TGTGCCAGCAGGGCCCAAATGGGACTAGCGGGAGCGCACGAGCAGTACTTC
TRBV28,TRBJ2-5,-,-,CASSLQGRGTTQYF,TGTGCCAGCAGCCTCCAGGGGAGGGGAACGACCCAGTACTTC
TRBV27,TRBJ1-1,TRBD1,-,CASSLHRGGTEAFF,TGTGCCAGCAGTTTACACAGGGGGGGCACTGAAGCTTTCTTT
TRBV10-1,TRBJ2-3,-,-,CASSAHGSDTQYF,TGCGCCAGCAGTGCACATGGCTCAGATACGCAGTATTTT
TRBV7-2,TRBJ2-3,TRBD2,-,CASSLASGRVGTTDTQYF,TGTGCCAGCAGCTTAGCTAGCGGGAGAGTTGGCACCACAGATACGCAGTATTTT
TRBV18,TRBJ1-3,TRBD1,-,CASSRDRVPGNTIYF,TGTGCCAGCTCACGCGACAGGGTTCCCGGAAACACCATATATTTT
TRBV11-2,TRBJ1-1,-,few,CASSPLEKLNTEAFF,TGTGCCAGCAGCCCTTTGGAAAAACTGAACACTGAAGCTTTCTTT
TRBV14,TRBJ1-4,-,many,CASSRATNEKLFF,TGTGCCAGCAGCCGGGCGACTAATGAAAAACTGTTTTTT
TRBV5-5,TRBJ2-3,-,few,CASSLVWGTDTQYF,TGTGCCAGCAGCTTGGTATGGGGCACAGATACGCAGTATTTT
TRBV7-2,TRBJ2-3,-,few,CASSLAPGSTDTQYF,TGTGCCAGCAGCTTAGCGCCAGGGTCCACAGATACGCAGTATTTT
TRBV19,TRBJ2-7,-,few,CASRRRQGPYEQYF,TGTGCCAGTAGGCGAAGGCAGGGGCCTTACGAGCAGTACTTC
TRBV6-6,TRBJ1-5,-,few,CASRSDMPQPQHF,TGTGCCAGCAGAAGTGACATGCCTCAGCCCCAGCATTTT
TRBV6-5,TRBJ2-3,TRBD1,few,CASSRGQLTQYF,TGTGCCAGCAGCAGGGGACAGCTTACGCAGTATTTT
TRBV27,TRBJ2-7,TRBD1,once,CASSLKKPGQGPEQYF,TGTGCCAGCAGTCTTAAGAAACCGGGACAGGGCCCCGAGCAGTACTTC
TRBV7-9,TRBJ2-7,-,many,CAGATRTRYEQYF,TGTGCCGGCGCGACTAGAACCCGCTACGAGCAGTACTTC
TRBV19,TRBJ2-2,-,-,CASSSDQPGLVKLFF,TGTGCCAGTAGTTCCGATCAACCAGGGTTGGTGAAGCTGTTTTTT
TRBV11-2,TRBJ2-4,-,many,CASSLEGFGIQYF,TGTGCCAGCAGCTTAGAGGGCTTCGGCATTCAGTACTTC
TRBV5-6,TRBJ2-7,-,few,CASSRRSGHTYEQYF,TGTGCCAGCAGCAGGAGATCAGGTCACACCTACGAGCAGTACTTC
TRBV7-8,TRBJ1-5,-,-,CASSLDNSNQPQHF,TGTGCCAGCAGCTTAGACAATAGCAATCAGCCCCAGCATTTT
TRBV5-1,TRBJ1-4,TRBD1,many,CASSGQGTGTEKLFF,TGCGCCAGCAGCGGACAAGGGACAGGGACTGAAAAACTGTTTTTT
TRBV5-4,TRBJ2-7,-,few,CASSLRVGEQYF,TGTGCCAGCAGCTTGAGGGTGGGCGAGCAGTACTTC
TRBV4-3,TRBJ2-3,-,-,CASSQETYRSTDTQYF,TGCGCCAGCAGCCAAGAAACCTACCGCTCCACAGATACGCAGTATTTT
TRBV7-9,TRBJ1-4,-,few,CASSPQGEKLFF,TGTGCCAGCAGCCCACAGGGTGAAAAACTGTTTTTT
TRBV4-3,TRBJ2-1,TRBD1,many,CASSYRTGSYNEQFF,TGCGCCAGCAGCTATCGGACAGGGAGCTACAATGAGCAGTTCTTC
TRBV28,TRBJ1-1,-,-,CASSSQGEAFF,TGTGCCAGCAGCTCCCAGGGGGAAGCTTTCTTT
TRBV27,TRBJ2-1,-,few,CASTMGHDEQFF,TGTGCCAGCACCATGGGACACGACGAGCAGTTCTTC
TRBV10-3,TRBJ2-2,-,few,CAIRPSQGGATGELFF,TGTGCCATCAGGCCGTCCCAGGGGGGCGCCACCGGGGAGCTGTTTTTT
TRBV5-1,TRBJ2-1,TRBD1,-,CASSKDRSSNEQFF,TGCGCCAGCAGCAAGGACAGGTCATCCAATGAGCAGTTCTTC
TRBV28,TRBJ1-2,TRBD1,few,CATGQGNGYTF,TGTGCCACGGGACAGGGGAATGGCTACACCTTC
TRBV7-2,TRBJ2-7,TRBD2,few,CASSPRLAGFYEQYF,TGTGCCAGCAGCCCGCGACTAGCGGGATTCTACGAGCAGTACTTC
TRBV19,TRBJ2-1,TRBD2,few,CASSISQGGTSGRGEQFF,TGTGCCAGTAGTATTTCCCAGGGGGGGACTAGCGGGAGAGGTGAGCAGTTCTTC
TRBV5-6,TRBJ1-2,-,few,CASSLGRGFGYTF,TGTGCCAGCAGCTTGGGCAGGGGCTTTGGCTACACCTTC
TRBV27,TRBJ1-1,-,-,CASSLAVRSEAFF,TGTGCCAGCAGTCTTGCGGTCCGATCTGAAGCTTTCTTT
TRBV7-9,TRBJ2-5,-,few,CASSLTAGAQETQYF,TGTGCCAGCAGCTTAACAGCAGGAGCCCAAGAGACCCAGTACTTC
TRBV25-1,TRBJ1-1,-,few,CASSLPGLNTEAFF,TGTGCCAGCAGTCTCCCAGGGCTTAACACTGAAGCTTTCTTT
TRBV28,TRBJ2-5,-,few,CATKEVGDKETQYF,TGTGCCACTAAGGAGGTAGGGGACAAAGAGACCCAGTACTTC